The present T cell receptor beta chain was sequenced within a study of human T cells and chemical hapten exposure. Time point indicated: patch test 1, 2 weeks after DPC sensitization. Noted treatment: therapeutic diphenylcyclopropenone sensitization with weekly scalp DPC. Unseparated into fractions, whole blood served as the source from which total RNA was extracted. This clonotype was seen many times. From germline, CDR1 is DFQATT and CDR2 SNEGSKA (reference sequence). After removal of 5 bases from V and 7 bases from J, the junction contained 9 bases not matched to a gene. The CDR3 runs 13 residues. TCRdb passed the RACE reads through MiXCR, listing each CDR3 protein once. The repertoire holds 70,000 to 100,000 distinct CDR3 sequences, with under 9% as singletons.

This sequence joins TRBV20-1 and TRBJ2-7, with 9 bases that match TRBD1. The material was whole blood, obtained in connection with sensitization to the hapten diphenylcyclopropenone (DPC). The receptor was isolated from a young woman with alopecia areata. Some clones in this sample may be carry-over from other donors' samples. The CDR3 nucleotides are TGCAGTGCTTTGACAGGGGGTGCGGAGGAGCAGTACTTC. It is translated as CSALTGGAEEQYF.